This TCR beta chain emerged from a study of T cell repertoires in cytomegalovirus infection. About the research overall: Public TCR beta signatures indicated both CMV infection and matching HLA type. Study-wide results and caveats: HLA-C-restricted CMV-specific TCR beta clonotypes were dominant in the ex vivo response.

Turning to this clonotype: Its matching antigen is unknown.

MiXCR, applied by TCRdb to the reads, yields one record per CDR3 protein. The top ten clones hold 30% to 40% of a sample with 200,000 or so distinct CDR3 sequences, roughly 27% of them seen once. The CDR3 runs 14 residues. V was pared by 4 bases and J by 4 bases, with 3 bases of the junction left unmatched. The germline V gene has CDR1 LNHNV and CDR2 YYDKDF (reference sequence). This chain connects TRBV15 to TRBJ1-5; 8 nucleotides align to TRBD1. The clonotype was recovered from a human donor in good health (CMV status not recorded). Some clones in this sample may be carry-over from other donors' samples. Sequenced: PBMCs. The CDR3 loop reads CATSNRGMNQPQHF. CDR3 in DNA: TGTGCCACCAGCAACAGGGGGATGAATCAGCCCCAGCATTTT.